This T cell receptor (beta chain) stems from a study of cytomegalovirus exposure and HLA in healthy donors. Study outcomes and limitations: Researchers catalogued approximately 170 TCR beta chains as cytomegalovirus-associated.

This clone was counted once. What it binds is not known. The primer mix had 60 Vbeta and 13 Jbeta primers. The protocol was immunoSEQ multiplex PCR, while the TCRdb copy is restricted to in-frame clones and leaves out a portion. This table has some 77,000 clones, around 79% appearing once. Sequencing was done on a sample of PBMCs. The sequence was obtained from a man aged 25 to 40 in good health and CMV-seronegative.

CDR3 loop: CASSADSYGYTF. DNA for the CDR3: TGTGCCAGCTCAGCGGACAGTTATGGCTACACCTTC. The chain is built from TRBV18 and TRBJ1-2, with D perhaps TRBD1 (6 bases). Trimming left V 5 bases short and J 5 bases short, with 9 bases between. The germline gives CDR1 KGHSH, CDR2 LQKENI. The CDR3 runs 12 residues.